This T cell receptor beta chain was identified during a study of blood T cell repertoires in COVID-19. Study context: Material from acute and convalescent COVID-19 was sourced from the United States, Italy and Spain. Sources were T cells, B-cell-depleted T cells, or PBMCs; the material itself was cDNA or gDNA.

V was cut by 6 bases and J by 0 bases, with 8 bases left in between. CDR1 is MNHEY and CDR2 is SVGAGI in the germline V gene. There are 13 residues in the CDR3. Original data processing: Estimation of nucleated cell counts relied on the amplification of reference gene primers. This table comes from immunoSEQ multiplex PCR, and its TCRdb copy is limited to in-frame clones, with some not included. V, J and clone size are those of that table, while D and trimming were read from the DNA. The sample shows 120,000 or so clones, about 90% of them seen only once. Sequenced sample: peripheral blood. The gene calls are TRBV6-5 and TRBJ1-1; D unresolved. The sequence came from a woman in her fifties or sixties with acute or convalescent COVID-19. CDR3 loop: CASRLGVNTEAFF. The CDR3 DNA sequence: TGTGCCAGCAGACTGGGAGTGAACACTGAAGCTTTCTTT.